This is a list of T cell receptor beta chains from one sample in a study of vaccination and CD4 T cells after COVID-19. Antigen specificity for these receptors is unknown. TCRdb reanalysed the PCR reads using MiXCR and keeps one entry per CDR3 protein. The repertoire holds some 17,000 distinct CDR3 sequences, under 55% seen once, with 10% to 15% in the top ten. The specimen comprised CD4+ T cells from blood, cultured in vitro, sampled about 7 months after SARS-CoV-2 vaccination. These receptors were obtained from a human donor who had recovered from COVID-19. The CDR3 runs from the conserved cysteine through the conserved F or W. The order of the fields is J gene, D gene, V gene, clone size, CDR3 DNA, CDR3 protein. D genes are given only for firm matches. A clone size is listed for some rows: how often the clone was seen (once, few, many), or a class if it is expanded.

TRBJ2-7 . TRBV6-1 few TGTGCCAGCAGTGATTACAGGGTTGCCGACGAGCAGTACTTC CASSDYRVADEQYF
TRBJ1-2 TRBD1 TRBV15 . TGTGCCACCAGCTTTGACAGGGACTATGGCTACACCTTC CATSFDRDYGYTF
TRBJ1-5 TRBD1 TRBV27 . TGTGCCAGCAGTTTATTTGGGACAGCACTCAATCAGCCCCAGCATTTT CASSLFGTALNQPQHF
TRBJ2-1 TRBD2 TRBV7-3 few TGTGCCAGCAGCTTAGATCTAGCGGGATACAATGAGCAGTTCTTC CASSLDLAGYNEQFF
TRBJ1-5 . TRBV19 . TGTGCCAGTAGTATAGCCTCTAATCAGCCCCAGCATTTT CASSIASNQPQHF
TRBJ2-3 . TRBV15 . TGTGCCACCAGCACAGCCGTATTCGCGGGGAGCACAGATACGCAGTATTTT CATSTAVFAGSTDTQYF
TRBJ1-1 . TRBV6-1 few TGTGCCATTCAACGGGGGAACACTGAAGCTTTCTTT CAIQRGNTEAFF
TRBJ2-5 TRBD2 TRBV4-1 . TGCGCCAGCAGCCAAGCGGTGGTAGCGGGGAACCAAGAGACCCAGTACTTC CASSQAVVAGNQETQYF
TRBJ2-7 . TRBV15 few TGTGCCACCCGCCCGGTGAGGCCGAGTTCGTCCTACGAGCAGTACTTC CATRPVRPSSSYEQYF
TRBJ1-3 . TRBV15 . TGTGCCACCAGCTCGGGTGGAAACACCATATATTTT CATSSGGNTIYF
TRBJ2-1 TRBD2 TRBV20-1 few TGCAGTGCCAACCCTAGCGGGAGAGACAATGAGCAGTTCTTC CSANPSGRDNEQFF
TRBJ2-7 TRBD1 TRBV27 . TGTGCCAGCAGTGCAGGGGACAGACTATACGAGCAGTACTTC CASSAGDRLYEQYF
TRBJ2-3 . TRBV7-8 . TGTGCCAGCAGTCCCGTCCCGGCCACAGATACGCAGTATTTT CASSPVPATDTQYF
TRBJ1-5 . TRBV6-5 few TGTGCCAGCAGTTACTCGGGCAGGGGCGGTCATGGCAATCAGCCCCAGCATTTT CASSYSGRGGHGNQPQHF
TRBJ1-2 . TRBV20-1 . TGCAGTGCTAGAGACAGGAGGAAGTTTGGCTACACCTTC CSARDRRKFGYTF
TRBJ1-1 TRBD1 TRBV7-2 . TGTGCCAGCAGCTTATACAGGGGGCTGGGCACTGAAGCTTTCTTT CASSLYRGLGTEAFF